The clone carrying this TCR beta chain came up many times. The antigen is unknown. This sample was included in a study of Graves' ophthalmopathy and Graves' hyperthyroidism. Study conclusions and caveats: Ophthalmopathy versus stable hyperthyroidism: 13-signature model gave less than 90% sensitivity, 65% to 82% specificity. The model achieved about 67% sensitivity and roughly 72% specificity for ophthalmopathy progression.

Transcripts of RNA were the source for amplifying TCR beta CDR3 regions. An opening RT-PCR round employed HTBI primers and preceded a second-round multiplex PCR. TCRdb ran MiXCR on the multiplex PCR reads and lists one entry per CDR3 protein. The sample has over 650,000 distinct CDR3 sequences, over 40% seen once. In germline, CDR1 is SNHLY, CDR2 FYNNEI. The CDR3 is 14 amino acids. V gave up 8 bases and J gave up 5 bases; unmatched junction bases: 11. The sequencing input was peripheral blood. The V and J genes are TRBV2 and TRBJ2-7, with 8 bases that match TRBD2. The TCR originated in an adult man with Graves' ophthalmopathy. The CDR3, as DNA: TGTGCCAGCGTAAACGGGACTAGTACACACGAGCAGTACTTC. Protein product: CASVNGTSTHEQYF. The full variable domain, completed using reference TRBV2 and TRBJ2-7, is EPEVTQTPSHQVTQMGQEVILRCVPISNHLYFYWYRQILGQKVEFLVSFYNNEISEKSEIFDDQFSVERPDGSNFTLKIRSTKLEDSAMYFCASVNGTSTHEQYFGPGTRLTVT.